This T cell receptor beta chain was captured by sequencing in a study of blood T cell repertoires in COVID-19. Study in general: COVID-19 samples collected from the United States, Italy and Spain covered acute and convalescent phases. Nucleic acid was either cDNA or gDNA, and it came from T cells, B-cell-depleted T cells, or PBMCs.

Methods used by the authors: Estimates of nucleated cell counts were drawn from the amplification of reference gene primers. Profiling relied on immunoSEQ multiplex PCR, and the TCRdb table lists in-frame clones only, not all of them. The V and J calls and clone size come from that table; D and trimming were worked out from the DNA. The data contain approximately 290,000 clones, 84% of them singletons. The CDR3 is made up of 14 amino acids. Germline V gives CDR1 MNHNY, CDR2 SVGAGI (reference sequence). J was trimmed by 7 bases and V by 2 bases; bases with no gene match: 7. While infection was still active, Seattle patients were enrolled and then followed longitudinally.

Sequencing was carried out using peripheral blood. The sequence came from a person aged 70 to 85 with COVID-19, enrolled during active disease. The J gene is TRBJ2-7, the V gene TRBV6-6; 8 bases fit TRBD2. Here the CDR3 DNA reads TGTGCCAGCAGTTACACCGGGAGGGCGGGTGAGCAGTACTTC. Translated, it gives CASSYTGRAGEQYF.